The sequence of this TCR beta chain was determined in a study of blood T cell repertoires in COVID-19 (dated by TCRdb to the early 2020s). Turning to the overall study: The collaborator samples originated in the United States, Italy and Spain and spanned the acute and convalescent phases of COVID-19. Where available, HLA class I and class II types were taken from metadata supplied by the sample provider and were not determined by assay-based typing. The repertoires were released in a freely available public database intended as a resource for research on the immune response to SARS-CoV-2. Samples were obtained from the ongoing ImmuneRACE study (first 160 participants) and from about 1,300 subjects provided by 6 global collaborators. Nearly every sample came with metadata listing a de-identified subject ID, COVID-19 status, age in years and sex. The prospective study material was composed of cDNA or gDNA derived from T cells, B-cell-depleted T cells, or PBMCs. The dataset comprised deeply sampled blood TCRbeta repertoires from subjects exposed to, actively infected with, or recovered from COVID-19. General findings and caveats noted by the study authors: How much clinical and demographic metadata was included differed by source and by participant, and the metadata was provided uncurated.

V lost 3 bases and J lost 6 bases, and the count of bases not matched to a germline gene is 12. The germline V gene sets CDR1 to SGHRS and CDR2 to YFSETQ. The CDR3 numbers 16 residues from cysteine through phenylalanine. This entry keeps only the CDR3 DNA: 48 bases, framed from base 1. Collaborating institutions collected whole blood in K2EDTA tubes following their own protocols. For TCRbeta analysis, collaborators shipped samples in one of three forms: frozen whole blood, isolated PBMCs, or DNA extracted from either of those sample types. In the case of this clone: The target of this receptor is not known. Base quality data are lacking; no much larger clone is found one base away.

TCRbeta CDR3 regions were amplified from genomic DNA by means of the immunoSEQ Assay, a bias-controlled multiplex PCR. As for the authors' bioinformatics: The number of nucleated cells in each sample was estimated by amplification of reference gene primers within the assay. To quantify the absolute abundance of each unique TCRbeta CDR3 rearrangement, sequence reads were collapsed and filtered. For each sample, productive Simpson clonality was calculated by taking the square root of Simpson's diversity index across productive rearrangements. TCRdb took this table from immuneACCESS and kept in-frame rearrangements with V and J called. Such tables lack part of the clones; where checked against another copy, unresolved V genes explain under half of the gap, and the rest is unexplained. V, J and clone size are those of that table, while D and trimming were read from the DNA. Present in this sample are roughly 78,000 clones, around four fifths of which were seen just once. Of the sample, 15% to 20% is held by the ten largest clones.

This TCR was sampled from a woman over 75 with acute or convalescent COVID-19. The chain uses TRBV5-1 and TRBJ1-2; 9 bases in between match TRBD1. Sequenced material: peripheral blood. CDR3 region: CASSSSGTGTRNGYTF. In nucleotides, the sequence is TGCGCCAGCAGCTCTTCCGGGACAGGGACTAGGAATGGCTACACCTTC.